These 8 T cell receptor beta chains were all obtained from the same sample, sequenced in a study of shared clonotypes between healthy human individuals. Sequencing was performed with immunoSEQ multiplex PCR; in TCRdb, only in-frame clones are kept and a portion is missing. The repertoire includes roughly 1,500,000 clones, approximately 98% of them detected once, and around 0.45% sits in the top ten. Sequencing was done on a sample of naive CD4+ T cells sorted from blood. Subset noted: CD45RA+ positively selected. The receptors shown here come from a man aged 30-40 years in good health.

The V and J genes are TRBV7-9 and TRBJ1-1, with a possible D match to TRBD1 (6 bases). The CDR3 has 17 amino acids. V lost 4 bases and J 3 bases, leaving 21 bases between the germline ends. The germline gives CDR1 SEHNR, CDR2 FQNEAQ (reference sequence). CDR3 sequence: CASSSRQVFGLHTEAFF. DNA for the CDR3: TGTGCCAGCAGCTCCAGACAGGTGTTTGGTTTGCACACTGAAGCTTTCTTT.

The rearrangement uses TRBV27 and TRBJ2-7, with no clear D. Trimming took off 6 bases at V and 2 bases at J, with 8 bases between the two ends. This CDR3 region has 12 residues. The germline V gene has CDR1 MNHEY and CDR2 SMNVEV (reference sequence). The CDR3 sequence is CASRGFAYEQYF. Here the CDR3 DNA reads TGTGCCAGCAGGGGGTTCGCCTACGAGCAGTACTTC.

CDR3 sequence: CAIHSGAGLNTEAFF. The CDR3 DNA sequence: TGTGCCATTCACTCTGGAGCAGGGCTGAACACTGAAGCTTTCTTT. V usage is TRBV2 and J usage is TRBJ1-1, with D tentatively TRBD1 (5 bases). V was clipped by 10 bases and J by 0 bases, with 18 bases between them. The CDR3 loop spans 15 amino acids. Germline V gene sequence: CDR1 SNHLY, CDR2 FYNNEI.

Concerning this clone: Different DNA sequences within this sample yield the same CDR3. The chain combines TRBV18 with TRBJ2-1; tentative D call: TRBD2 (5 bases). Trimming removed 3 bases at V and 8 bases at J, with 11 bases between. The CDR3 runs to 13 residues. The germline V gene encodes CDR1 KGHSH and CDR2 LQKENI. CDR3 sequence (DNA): TGTGCCAGCTCACCCTCGGGAAGCGATGAGCAGTTCTTC. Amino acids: CASSPSGSDEQFF.

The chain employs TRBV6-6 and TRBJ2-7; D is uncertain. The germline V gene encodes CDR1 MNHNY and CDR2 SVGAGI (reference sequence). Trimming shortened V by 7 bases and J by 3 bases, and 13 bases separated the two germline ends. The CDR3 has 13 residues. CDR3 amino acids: CASKIAHDYEQYF. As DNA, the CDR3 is TGTGCCAGCAAGATAGCCCATGACTACGAGCAGTACTTC.

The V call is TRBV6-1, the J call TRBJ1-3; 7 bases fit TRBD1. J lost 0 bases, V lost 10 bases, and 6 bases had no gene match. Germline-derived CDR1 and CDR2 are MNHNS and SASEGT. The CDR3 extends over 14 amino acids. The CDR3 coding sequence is TGTGCCACTCGGGACAGCGGCTCTGGAAACACCATATATTTT. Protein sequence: CATRDSGSGNTIYF.

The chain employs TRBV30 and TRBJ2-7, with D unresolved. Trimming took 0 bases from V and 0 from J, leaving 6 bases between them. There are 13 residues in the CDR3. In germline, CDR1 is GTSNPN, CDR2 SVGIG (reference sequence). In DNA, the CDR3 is TGTGCCTGGAGTGTATCTAGCTCCTACGAGCAGTACTTC. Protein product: CAWSVSSSYEQYF.

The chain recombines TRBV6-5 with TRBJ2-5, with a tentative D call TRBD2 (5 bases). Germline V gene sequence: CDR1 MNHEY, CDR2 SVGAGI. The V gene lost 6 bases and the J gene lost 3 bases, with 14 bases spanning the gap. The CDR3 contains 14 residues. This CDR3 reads CASRDLFRKETQYF. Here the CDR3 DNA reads TGTGCCAGCAGGGACTTATTTAGGAAAGAGACCCAGTACTTC.